A single T cell receptor (beta chain) is shown here with its context. Its antigen is currently unknown. This record belongs to a study of cytomegalovirus exposure and HLA in healthy donors. General study results and limits: The study reported that TCR beta sequences accurately predicted HLA-A and HLA-B alleles in most subjects. Most TCR sequences were seen very rarely across donors, but some public TCRs occurred in many. Relative to equally common others, HLA-associated TCR beta chains showed greater clonal expansion in a later analysis.

Trimming stripped 6 bases from V and 5 bases from J, with 8 bases between. The CDR3 consists of 11 residues. Germline V gene data show CDR1 as SGHAT and CDR2 as FQNNGV. 13 Jbeta primers and 60 Vbeta primers were used for the PCR. Using immunoSEQ multiplex PCR, the repertoire was profiled, and TCRdb retains in-frame clones only, with some absent. Counted here are some 120,000 clones, more than 60% occurring once; the ten biggest clones make up roughly 2.5%. Sequenced: PBMCs. This chain connects TRBV11-2 to TRBJ2-7; tentative D call: TRBD1 (5 bases). The source of this sequence is a female donor in good health and CMV-seronegative. Written as DNA, the CDR3 is TGTGCCAGCAGGGCAGGGAACGAGCAGTACTTC. This encodes CASRAGNEQYF.